A single sample gave rise to the 24 T cell receptor beta chains below, sequenced in a study of beta chain features in type 1 diabetes. Expressed TCRB transcripts were sequenced, since all the RNA that had been isolated was reverse transcribed. Assay: immunoSEQ multiplex PCR; the TCRdb copy retains only in-frame clones and omits some. The profile covers about 230,000 clones, with 9.6% appearing a single time and about 0.037% taken by the ten largest. Sequencing input: naive CD4+ T cells from blood. All receptors derive from a woman younger than 30 in good health.

Only a few counts were recorded for this clone. The V and J genes are TRBV21-1 and TRBJ1-6; the DNA was not used to check the table's D call, TRBD1. TRBV21-1 is labeled a pseudogene. The CDR3 spans 18 residues. The DNA for the CDR3 is TGTGCCAGCACCAATAGCGGGGACAGGGGTAAATATAATTCACCCCTCCACTTT. It is translated as CASTNSGDRGKYNSPLHF.

In nucleotides, the CDR3 is TGTGCCAGCAGCTTGGTGGCGCTAGCGGGAGGAGGCACAGATACGCAGTATTTT. Protein sequence: CASSLVALAGGGTDTQYF. The chain recombines TRBV5-6 with TRBJ2-3; 11 bases line up with TRBD2. The CDR3 consists of 18 residues. In germline, CDR1 is SGHDT, CDR2 YYEEEE. V lost 0 bases, J lost 1 base, and 7 bases stayed unmatched.

This clone has a single count. The chain links TRBV6-1 to TRBJ2-7; TRBD2 matches at 7 bases. The germline V gene encodes CDR1 MNHNS and CDR2 SASEGT. After removal of 6 bases from V and 3 bases from J, the junction contained 11 bases not matched to a gene. This CDR3 is 15 amino acids long. CDR3 bases: TGTGCCAGCAGGGGGAGGGCCGACAGAGGCTACGAGCAGTACTTC. This codes for CASRGRADRGYEQYF.

As for this clone: The germline gene is not matched at one end of the junction; a read error may be the cause. The gene calls are TRBV2 and TRBJ2-2; the match to TRBD2 covers 11 bases. Per the germline V gene, CDR1 is SNHLY and CDR2 is FYNNEI. The CDR3 runs 16 residues. The CDR3 DNA follows: TGTGCCAGCAGAGCCCTAGCGGGGGGAAGTACCGGGGAGCTGGTTTTT. It translates to CASRALAGGSTGELVF.

The rearrangement links TRBV18 to TRBJ2-5; a weak D match, TRBD1 (5 bases). The end of the DNA fits TRBJ2-7 better, so the J call may be wrong. The CDR3 consists of 12 residues. Germline V lookup: CDR1 KGHSH, CDR2 LQKENI. The CDR3 DNA sequence: TGTGCCAGCTCACCGGACAACTACGAGCAGTACTTC. The encoded protein is CASSPDNYEQYF.

This clone turned up a few times. Here the CDR3 DNA reads TGTGCCAGCAGCGTAGGAATTACAGGGACCGGGGAGCTGTTTTTT. Encoded protein: CASSVGITGTGELFF. The rearrangement joins TRBV9 to TRBJ2-2; D perhaps matches TRBD1 (6 bases). V lost 0 bases to trimming and J lost 5 bases, with 11 bases between them. CDR1 is SGDLS and CDR2 is YYNGEE in the germline V gene. The CDR3 totals 15 residues.

The V call is TRBV19, the J call TRBJ2-3; 9 bases are shared with TRBD1. The V segment lost 9 bases and the J segment 7 bases; nucleotides outside the gene matches: 14. CDR1 is LNHDA and CDR2 is SQIVND in the germline V gene (reference sequence). The CDR3 is 15 amino acids. This CDR3 is CASHPSGTGRNTQYF. The CDR3 DNA is TGTGCCAGCCACCCTTCGGGGACAGGGAGAAATACGCAGTATTTT.

This clone was counted between two and nine times. This chain links TRBV6-6 with TRBJ1-4, with unresolved D. The ends were cut back, 0 bases at V and 12 bases at J, with 11 bases in the middle. The CDR3 extends over 13 amino acids. From germline, CDR1 is MNHNY and CDR2 SVGAGI (reference sequence). The CDR3 reads CASSYSTEGELFF. The DNA of the CDR3 is TGTGCCAGCAGTTACTCAACAGAGGGTGAACTGTTTTTT.

The chain carries TRBV2 and TRBJ1-3; D is unclear. The germline V gene encodes CDR1 SNHLY and CDR2 FYNNEI. Trimming removed 8 bases from V and 8 bases from J, with 10 bases in between. This CDR3 spans 11 amino acids. The CDR3 DNA sequence: TGTGCCAGCGGGCCCGGTTACACCATATATTTT. Encoded protein: CASGPGYTIYF.

This clone was recorded a few times. The genes are TRBV18 and TRBJ1-2; perhaps TRBD1 as D (6 bases). V was shortened by 1 base and J by 4 bases, with 16 bases between the two germline ends. Germline V gives CDR1 KGHSH, CDR2 LQKENI. The CDR3 is made up of 16 amino acids. CDR3 amino acids: CASSPLTGPDRYGYTF. The CDR3 DNA follows: TGTGCCAGCTCACCACTCACAGGGCCAGATCGCTATGGCTACACCTTC.

There are a few counts of this clone. The J gene is TRBJ1-5, the V gene TRBV2, with D possibly being TRBD1 (5 bases). There are 16 residues in the CDR3. Trimming pared 6 bases from V and 1 base from J, leaving 16 bases between. CDR1 SNHLY and CDR2 FYNNEI come from the germline V gene. Written as DNA, the CDR3 is TGTGCCAGCAGCCCCCCCGGACACGACAGCAATCAGCCCCAGCATTTT. This codes for CASSPPGHDSNQPQHF.

The V gene is TRBV4-2, the J gene TRBJ2-3; D unclear. This CDR3 contains 15 residues. Germline V lookup: CDR1 LGHNA, CDR2 YNFKEQ. Trimming removed 4 bases from V and 0 bases from J, with 11 bases in between. The CDR3 nucleotides are TGTGCCAGCAGCCCGGCCCCAGCGAGCACAGATACGCAGTATTTT. This translates into CASSPAPASTDTQYF.

V gene TRBV19 combines with J gene TRBJ1-1; 7 bases fit TRBD1. CDR1 LNHDA and CDR2 SQIVND come from the germline V gene (reference sequence). Trimming at V came to 6 bases and at J to 3 bases, leaving 4 bases not matched to a gene. The CDR3 has 13 amino acids. The CDR3 protein is CASSPGTDTEAFF. The CDR3 DNA reads TGTGCCAGTAGCCCGGGGACAGACACTGAAGCTTTCTTT.

For the CDR3, the DNA is TGTGCCAGCAGCTCCACAGGGACAGGGCCCGAAAAACTGTTTTTT. Protein product: CASSSTGTGPEKLFF. This sequence joins TRBV13 and TRBJ1-4; 9 bases match TRBD1. J lost 8 bases, V lost 4 bases, and 8 bases had no gene match. The germline gives CDR1 PRHDT, CDR2 FYEKMQ (reference sequence). The CDR3 runs 15 residues.

This clone was picked up a small number of times. The CDR3 spells CATSSLEPGTEAFF. The DNA for the CDR3 is TGTGCCACTTCGTCTTTAGAGCCGGGAACTGAAGCTTTCTTT. The gene calls are TRBV15 and TRBJ1-1; the D is unclear. The germline V and J ends were trimmed by 9 bases and 5 bases, with 19 bases remaining between them. Per the germline V gene, CDR1 is LNHNV and CDR2 is YYDKDF (reference sequence). The CDR3 contains 14 residues.

This clone was counted only a few times. This chain connects TRBV2 to TRBJ2-7; 7 positions match TRBD1. Germline loops: CDR1 SNHLY, CDR2 FYNNEI. Trimming cost V 4 bases and J 4 bases; bases outside gene matches: 1. This CDR3 has 12 residues. The CDR3 protein is CASSGQGYEQYF. The CDR3 nucleotides are TGTGCCAGCAGTGGACAGGGTTACGAGCAGTACTTC.

The rearrangement links TRBV7-7 to TRBJ2-2, with D perhaps TRBD2 (6 bases). This CDR3 spans 13 amino acids. V was trimmed by 5 bases and J by 8 bases, leaving 12 bases between them. The V gene's germline CDR1 is SSHAT and CDR2 FNYEAQ (reference sequence). The CDR3 here is CASSPLREGELFF. The CDR3 DNA follows: TGTGCCAGCAGCCCGCTCCGGGAGGGGGAGCTGTTTTTT.

The chain couples TRBV6-5 to TRBJ1-3, with D uncertain. V lost 2 bases and J 0 bases, leaving 8 bases between the germline ends. The V gene's germline CDR1 is MNHEY and CDR2 SVGAGI. The CDR3 contains 15 residues. The DNA of the CDR3 is TGTGCCAGCAGTTACGACATGAGCTCTGGAAACACCATATATTTT. Translated: CASSYDMSSGNTIYF.

This clone appeared a few times. The V call is TRBV7-9, the J call TRBJ1-1; tentative D call: TRBD1 (5 bases). Germline V gene sequence: CDR1 SEHNR, CDR2 FQNEAQ (reference sequence). This CDR3 has 13 residues. V lost 3 bases, J lost 6 bases, and 11 bases lay in between. DNA of the CDR3: TGTGCCAGCAGCTTGGGGGGTATCGCTGAAGCTTTCTTT. It is translated as CASSLGGIAEAFF.

This clone was observed many times. The sample carries other DNA sequences with the same CDR3. V is TRBV27 and J is TRBJ2-7; D unresolved. Per germline, CDR1 MNHEY and CDR2 SMNVEV (reference sequence). This CDR3 has 11 amino acids. The V end was cut by 4 bases, the J end by 3 bases, with 4 bases between. Here the CDR3 DNA reads TGTGCCAGCAGTTCAGGCTACGAGCAGTACTTC. Encoded protein: CASSSGYEQYF.

A few counts support this clone. The chain has TRBV7-8 and TRBJ2-7; weak D call: TRBD2 (6 bases). Germline CDR1 SGHVS, CDR2 FQNEAQ. Trimming took 7 bases from V and 0 from J, leaving 16 bases between them. This CDR3 is 15 amino acids long. Here the CDR3 DNA reads TGTGCCAGCACCCAGGGAGGCGCTTCCTCCTACGAGCAGTACTTC. Translating it yields CASTQGGASSYEQYF.

This chain connects TRBV2 to TRBJ2-3; D unresolved. Germline values: CDR1 SNHLY, CDR2 FYNNEI. The CDR3 spans 13 residues. V was shortened by 7 bases and J by 0 bases, with 8 bases between the two germline ends. The CDR3 DNA is TGTGCCAGCATGTTCGGTAGCACAGATACGCAGTATTTT. Amino acids: CASMFGSTDTQYF.

This clone has only a few counts. The V and J genes are TRBV14 and TRBJ1-1; unclear D gene. The germline CDR1 and CDR2 sequences are SGHDN and FVKESK. The CDR3 has 11 residues. V lost 6 bases and J lost 4, with 6 bases in between. The CDR3 coding sequence is TGTGCCAGCAGTCCTTCCACTGAAGCTTTCTTT. Protein product: CASSPSTEAFF.

The chain joins TRBV28 to TRBJ2-3, with 7 bases identical to TRBD1. The CDR3 sequence is 15 residues long. V was clipped by 7 bases and J by 4 bases; unmatched bases: 11. Per the germline V gene, CDR1 is MDHEN and CDR2 is SYDVKM. CDR3: CASTPGGRVADTQYF. The CDR3 region has the DNA TGTGCCAGCACCCCAGGGGGTAGAGTGGCAGATACGCAGTATTTT.